Here is one T cell receptor beta chain with its context. Its specificity is unknown. This record comes from a study of cytotoxic CD8 clonotypes in ibrutinib-treated CLL. Study details: Investigators collected response samples after a median around twelve months of treatment, range 6 to 36. Points from the study as a whole: Higher clonality was seen at ibrutinib response and a return toward baseline at progression.

Between the trimmed V and J ends, which lost 0 bases and 5 bases, there was a span of 13 bases. This CDR3 is built from 15 residues. The germline V gene has CDR1 MGHRA and CDR2 YSYEKL. Assay: immunoSEQ multiplex PCR; the TCRdb copy retains only in-frame clones and omits some. The table shows fewer than 400,000 clones, with approximately 67% occurring only once. The source material was PBMCs, sampled after 36 months of ibrutinib treatment. The receptor comes from a human donor with chronic lymphocytic leukemia. This chain joins TRBV4-1 and TRBJ2-5, with D perhaps matching TRBD1 (6 bases). The CDR3 region is CASSQEGHRGETQYF. The CDR3 nucleotides read TGCGCCAGCAGCCAAGAGGGACACCGAGGGGAGACCCAGTACTTC.